The 10 T cell receptor beta chains given below trace back to one sample, sequenced in a study of T cell responses to AZD1222 COVID-19 vaccine. Sequencing used immunoSEQ multiplex PCR; TCRdb keeps in-frame clones, though not all of them. Of about 84,000 clones listed, roughly 88% are singletons. The sample was peripheral blood, taken 28 days after the second AZD1222 dose. These receptors all come from an adult who received the AZD1222 COVID-19 vaccine.

CDR3 in amino acids: CAISEQDSYYGYTF. CDR3 nucleotide sequence: TGTGCCATCAGTGAGCAGGACAGTTACTATGGCTACACCTTC. This chain joins TRBV10-3 and TRBJ1-2; possible D gene TRBD1, 6 bases. Germline CDR1 and CDR2: ENHRY and SYGVKD. V was pared by 2 bases and J by 3 bases, with 10 bases between. This CDR3 region has 14 residues.

J is TRBJ2-5 and V is TRBV13; D is unresolved. CDR1 PRHDT and CDR2 FYEKMQ come from the germline V gene (reference sequence). The CDR3 runs 19 residues. The germline V and J ends were trimmed by 0 bases and 2 bases, with 22 bases remaining between them. This CDR3 reads CASSLGEHDWGGLQETQYF. DNA of the CDR3: TGTGCCAGCAGCTTAGGTGAACATGATTGGGGTGGTTTGCAAGAGACCCAGTACTTC.

This rearrangement joins TRBV5-8 to TRBJ1-4; D unclear. This CDR3 has 12 residues. The germline V gene has CDR1 SGHTS and CDR2 YDEGEE. Trimming pared 4 bases from V and 5 bases from J, leaving 6 bases between. CDR3 in DNA: TGTGCCAGCAGCCTACTAAATGAAAAACTGTTTTTT. This translates into CASSLLNEKLFF. Using reference TRBV5-8 and TRBJ1-4 for the parts outside the CDR3, the full variable domain is EAGVTQSPTHLIKTRGQQATLRCSPISGHTSVYWYQQALGLGLQFLLWYDEGEERNRGNFPPRFSGRQFPNYSSELNVNALELEDSALYLCASSLLNEKLFFGSGTQLSVL.

Only one count was recorded for this clone. The chain recombines TRBV4-1 with TRBJ2-1; D gene ambiguous. The length of the CDR3 is 15 residues. Germline V gene lookup returns CDR1 MGHRA and CDR2 YSYEKL. Trimming left V 0 bases short and J 4 bases short, with 10 bases between. The CDR3 spells CASSQEARVYNEQFF. CDR3 bases: TGCGCCAGCAGCCAAGAGGCTAGGGTTTACAATGAGCAGTTCTTC.

The V call is TRBV18, the J call TRBJ1-5, with D uncertain. Looked up from germline, CDR1 is KGHSH and CDR2 is LQKENI. V lost 8 bases and J 3 bases, leaving 11 bases between the germline ends. The CDR3 extends over 13 amino acids. CDR3 sequence: CASGNGDNQPQHF. CDR3 in DNA: TGTGCCAGCGGAAATGGGGACAATCAGCCCCAGCATTTT.

This clone was counted once. CDR3 DNA sequence: TGTGCCAGCAGCCCCGGGCGTAGCGGACTAGACTTCAATGAGCAGTTCTTC. Encoded protein: CASSPGRSGLDFNEQFF. The J gene is TRBJ2-1, the V gene TRBV5-4; the match to TRBD2 covers 7 bases. Germline CDR1 SGHNT, CDR2 YYREEE (reference sequence). The CDR3 spans 17 residues. The V gene end was trimmed by 4 bases and the J gene end by 6 bases; junction bases not matched to a gene: 16.

The chain has TRBV7-2 and TRBJ2-7; D unclear. V was pared by 0 bases and J by 1 base, with 4 bases between. CDR1 and CDR2 (germline): SGHTA, FQGNSA. This CDR3 spans 13 amino acids. The CDR3 DNA is TGTGCCAGCAGCTTAGCCAGTTCCTACGAGCAGTACTTC. It yields the protein CASSLASSYEQYF.

The chain recombines TRBV28 with TRBJ1-2; no clear D gene. Germline CDR1 MDHEN, CDR2 SYDVKM. Trimming shortened V by 5 bases and J by 3 bases, and 4 bases separated the two germline ends. The CDR3 extends over 11 amino acids. The CDR3 bases are TGTGCCAGCAGTACGGACTATGGCTACACCTTC. Its protein product is CASSTDYGYTF.

This rearrangement joins TRBV10-1 to TRBJ2-1, with D tentatively TRBD2 (6 bases). The CDR3 consists of 15 residues. V was shortened by 3 bases and J by 6 bases, with 15 bases between the two germline ends. CDR1 WNHNN and CDR2 SYGVQD come from the germline V gene (reference sequence). This CDR3 reads CASSESFGGPNEQFF. The DNA for the CDR3 is TGCGCCAGCAGTGAAAGTTTTGGAGGGCCCAATGAGCAGTTCTTC.

This rearrangement joins TRBV7-9 to TRBJ1-2, with D uncertain. The CDR3 is made up of 12 amino acids. V lost 2 bases and J 6 bases, leaving 7 bases between the germline ends. The germline V gene encodes CDR1 SEHNR and CDR2 FQNEAQ (reference sequence). CDR3 protein: CASSLNINGYTF. Written as DNA, the CDR3 is TGTGCCAGCAGCTTAAATATTAATGGCTACACCTTC. The full variable domain, completed using reference TRBV7-9 and TRBJ1-2, is DTGVSQNPRHKITKRGQNVTFRCDPISEHNRLYWYRQTLGQGPEFLTYFQNEAQLEKSRLLSDRFSAERPKGSFSTLEIQRTEQGDSAMYLCASSLNINGYTFGSGTRLTVV.